The 10 T cell receptor beta chains listed next were all sequenced from one sample in a study of human T cells and chemical hapten exposure. TCRdb called the RACE reads again in MiXCR, with one record for every CDR3 protein. The profile shows roughly 100,000 distinct CDR3 sequences, around 10% of them singletons. Time point of the sample: pre-sensitization, week 0. Indicated treatment: therapeutic diphenylcyclopropenone sensitization with weekly scalp DPC. The source material was whole blood, sampled in connection with sensitization to the hapten diphenylcyclopropenone (DPC). The receptors come from a woman aged 35 to 49 with alopecia areata. Some clones in this sample may be carry-over from other donors' samples.

This clonotype was recorded a few times. V is TRBV15 and J is TRBJ2-1; D is ambiguous. Germline V gene sequence: CDR1 LNHNV, CDR2 YYDKDF (reference sequence). V shed 0 bases and J shed 0 bases, with 6 bases lying between them. The CDR3 loop spans 15 amino acids. CDR3 protein: CATSRDSPSYNEQFF. DNA for the CDR3: TGTGCCACCAGCAGAGACTCGCCCTCCTACAATGAGCAGTTCTTC.

Only a few counts were recorded for this clonotype. The chain uses TRBV9 and TRBJ2-2; the match to TRBD2 covers 9 bases. The germline V gene encodes CDR1 SGDLS and CDR2 YYNGEE. After removal of 6 bases from V and 7 bases from J, the junction contained 7 bases not matched to a gene. This CDR3 has 14 residues. For the CDR3, the DNA is TGTGCCAGCAACCAGCGGGGGGTTATCGGGGAGCTGTTTTTT. Amino acid sequence: CASNQRGVIGELFF.

This clonotype occurred many times. The V call is TRBV7-2, the J call TRBJ1-5, with D possibly matching TRBD1 (6 bases). Germline CDR1 reads SGHTA; CDR2 reads FQGNSA. Trimming took 5 bases from V and 0 from J, leaving 14 bases between them. The CDR3 is made up of 16 amino acids. CDR3 sequence: CASSPKGGYSNQPQHF. CDR3 coding DNA: TGTGCCAGCAGCCCCAAGGGGGGCTATAGCAATCAGCCCCAGCATTTT. The full variable domain, completed using reference TRBV7-2 and TRBJ1-5, is GAGVSQSPSNKVTEKGKDVELRCDPISGHTALYWYRQSLGQGLEFLIYFQGNSAPDKSGLPSDRFSAERTGGSVSTLTIQRTQQEDSAVYLCASSPKGGYSNQPQHFGDGTRLSIL.

Many counts were recorded for this clonotype. V is TRBV5-1 and J is TRBJ2-1; 7 bases map to TRBD2. CDR1 SGHRS and CDR2 YFSETQ come from the germline V gene. With V trimmed by 6 bases and J by 4 bases, 10 bases remained unmatched. This CDR3 region has 15 residues. The chain's CDR3 is CASTQAVGGYNEQFF. The CDR3 region has the DNA TGCGCCAGCACCCAAGCGGTCGGGGGGTACAATGAGCAGTTCTTC. The full variable domain, in which reference TRBV5-1 and TRBJ2-1 provide the parts outside the CDR3, is KAGVTQTPRYLIKTRGQQVTLSCSPISGHRSVSWYQQTPGQGLQFLFEYFSETQRNKGNFPGRFSGRQFSNSRSEMNVSTLELGDSALYLCASTQAVGGYNEQFFGPGTRLTVL.

The chain is built from TRBV12-3 or TRBV12-4 and TRBJ2-4, with TRBD1 matching 10 bases. The junction had 11 bases not matched to a gene; V was cut back by 8 bases and J by 7 bases. The CDR3 consists of 15 residues. CDR3 DNA: TGTGCCAGCGGTCCCGGGACAGGGGTTTTGAACATTCAGTACTTC. This sequence encodes CASGPGTGVLNIQYF.

This clonotype was picked up many times. V is TRBV6-6 and J is TRBJ2-3; TRBD2 aligns across 8 bases. Germline V gives CDR1 MNHNY, CDR2 SVGAGI (reference sequence). The V gene end was trimmed by 2 bases and the J gene end by 6 bases; junction bases not matched to a gene: 10. CDR3 length: 16 residues. CDR3 amino acids: CASSYAPGGPGDTQYF. The DNA for the CDR3 is TGTGCCAGCAGTTACGCCCCGGGGGGGCCAGGGGATACGCAGTATTTT.

The sample holds many counts of this clonotype. V usage is TRBV5-1 and J usage is TRBJ2-5; D might be TRBD1 (6 bases). V shed 4 bases and J shed 1 base, with 8 bases lying between them. Germline CDR1 reads SGHRS; CDR2 reads YFSETQ. The CDR3 sequence is 13 residues long. The CDR3 spells CASSRQVQETQYF. The CDR3 DNA follows: TGCGCCAGCAGCCGACAGGTCCAAGAGACCCAGTACTTC. Full variable domain (remainder filled in from reference TRBV5-1 and TRBJ2-5): KAGVTQTPRYLIKTRGQQVTLSCSPISGHRSVSWYQQTPGQGLQFLFEYFSETQRNKGNFPGRFSGRQFSNSRSEMNVSTLELGDSALYLCASSRQVQETQYFGPGTRLLVL.

The sample holds many counts of this clonotype. This chain joins TRBV5-5 and TRBJ2-7; D ambiguous. The CDR3 covers 12 residues. Trimming shortened V by 0 bases and J by 3 bases, and 4 bases separated the two germline ends. The germline CDR1 and CDR2 sequences are SGHKS and YYEKEE (reference sequence). This CDR3 reads CASSLEDYEQYF. Here the CDR3 DNA reads TGTGCCAGCAGCTTGGAAGACTACGAGCAGTACTTC.

This clonotype has at least ten counts. For the CDR3, the DNA is TGTGCCAGCAGCATCCTCGGGACTAGCGGCGAGCAGTACTTC. It is translated as CASSILGTSGEQYF. The chain couples TRBV7-9 to TRBJ2-7, with 11 bases lining up with TRBD2. The CDR3 loop spans 14 amino acids. Germline V gene sequence: CDR1 SEHNR, CDR2 FQNEAQ (reference sequence). Trimming at V came to 5 bases and at J to 6 bases, leaving 6 bases not matched to a gene.

In its sample, this clonotype was seen many times. The rearrangement uses TRBV7-2 and TRBJ2-3; TRBD1 or TRBD2 may be the D gene (5 bases each). Between the trimmed V and J ends, which lost 5 bases and 3 bases, there was a span of 18 bases. The CDR3 length is 16 residues. The germline gives CDR1 SGHTA, CDR2 FQGNSA. CDR3 sequence reads: CASSILPGPRTDTQYF. Written as DNA, the CDR3 is TGTGCCAGCAGCATCCTGCCGGGGCCAAGGACAGATACGCAGTATTTT.